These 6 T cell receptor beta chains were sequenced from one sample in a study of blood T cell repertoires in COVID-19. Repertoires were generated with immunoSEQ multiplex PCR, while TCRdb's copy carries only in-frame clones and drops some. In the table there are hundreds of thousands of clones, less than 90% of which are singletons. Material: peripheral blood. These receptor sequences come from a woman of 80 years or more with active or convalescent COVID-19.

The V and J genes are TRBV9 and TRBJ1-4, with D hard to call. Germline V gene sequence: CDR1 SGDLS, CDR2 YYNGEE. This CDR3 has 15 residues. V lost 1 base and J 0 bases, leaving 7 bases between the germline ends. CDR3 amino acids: CASSVSSATNEKLFF. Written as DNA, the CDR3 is TGTGCCAGCAGCGTATCTTCTGCAACTAATGAAAAACTGTTTTTT. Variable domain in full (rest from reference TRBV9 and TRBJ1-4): DSGVTQTPKHLITATGQRVTLRCSPRSGDLSVYWYQQSLDQGLQFLIQYYNGEERAKGNILERFSAQQFPDLHSELNLSSLELGDSALYFCASSVSSATNEKLFFGSGTQLSVL.

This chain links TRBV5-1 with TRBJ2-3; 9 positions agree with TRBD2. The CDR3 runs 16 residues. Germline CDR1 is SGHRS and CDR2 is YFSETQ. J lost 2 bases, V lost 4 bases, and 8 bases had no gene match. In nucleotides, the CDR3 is TGCGCCAGCAGCCCAGTAGCGGGAGCCCTCACAGATACGCAGTATTTT. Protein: CASSPVAGALTDTQYF.

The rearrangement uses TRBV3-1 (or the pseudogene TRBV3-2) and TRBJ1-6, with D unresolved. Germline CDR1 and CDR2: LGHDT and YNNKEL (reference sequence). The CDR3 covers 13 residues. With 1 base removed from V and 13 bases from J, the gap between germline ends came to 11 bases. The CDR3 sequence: CASSQAGVPPLHF. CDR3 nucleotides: TGTGCCAGCAGCCAAGCGGGAGTCCCCCCCCTCCACTTT.

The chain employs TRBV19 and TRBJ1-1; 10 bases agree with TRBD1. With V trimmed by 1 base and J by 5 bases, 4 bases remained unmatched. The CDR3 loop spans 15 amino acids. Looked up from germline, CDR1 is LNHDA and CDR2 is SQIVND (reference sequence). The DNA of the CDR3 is TGTGCCAGTAGTATAGGCGGGACAGGGGCAACTGAAGCTTTCTTT. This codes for CASSIGGTGATEAFF.

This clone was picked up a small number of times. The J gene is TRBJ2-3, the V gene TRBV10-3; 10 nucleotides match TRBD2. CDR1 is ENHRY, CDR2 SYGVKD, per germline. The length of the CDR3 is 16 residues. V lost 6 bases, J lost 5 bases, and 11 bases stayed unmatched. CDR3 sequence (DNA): TGTGCCATCAGGGCAACTTTACTAGCGGGGAGAGATACGCAGTATTTT. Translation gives CAIRATLLAGRDTQYF.

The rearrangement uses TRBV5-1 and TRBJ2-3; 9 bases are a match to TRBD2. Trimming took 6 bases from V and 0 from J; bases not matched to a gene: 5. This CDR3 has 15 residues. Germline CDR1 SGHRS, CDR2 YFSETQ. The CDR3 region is CASMGAGGSTDTQYF. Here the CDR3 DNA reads TGCGCCAGCATGGGTGCGGGGGGGAGCACAGATACGCAGTATTTT.